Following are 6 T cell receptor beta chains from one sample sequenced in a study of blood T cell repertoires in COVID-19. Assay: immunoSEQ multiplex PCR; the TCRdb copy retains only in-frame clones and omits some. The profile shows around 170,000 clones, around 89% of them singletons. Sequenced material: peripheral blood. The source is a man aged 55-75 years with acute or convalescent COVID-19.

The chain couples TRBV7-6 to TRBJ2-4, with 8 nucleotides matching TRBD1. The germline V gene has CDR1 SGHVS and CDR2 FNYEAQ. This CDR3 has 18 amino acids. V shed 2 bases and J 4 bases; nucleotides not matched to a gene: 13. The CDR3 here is CASSLTPAQDREKNIQYF. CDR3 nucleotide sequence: TGTGCCAGCAGCTTAACCCCGGCACAGGACAGGGAAAAAAACATTCAGTACTTC.

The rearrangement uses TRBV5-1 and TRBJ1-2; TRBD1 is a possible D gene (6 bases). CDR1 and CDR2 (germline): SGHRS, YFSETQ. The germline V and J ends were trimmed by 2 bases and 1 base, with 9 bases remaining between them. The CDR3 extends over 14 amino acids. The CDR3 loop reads CASSLTGSNYGYTF. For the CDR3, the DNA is TGCGCCAGCAGCTTAACAGGGAGTAACTATGGCTACACCTTC. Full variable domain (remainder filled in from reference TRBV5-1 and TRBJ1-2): KAGVTQTPRYLIKTRGQQVTLSCSPISGHRSVSWYQQTPGQGLQFLFEYFSETQRNKGNFPGRFSGRQFSNSRSEMNVSTLELGDSALYLCASSLTGSNYGYTFGSGTRLTVV.

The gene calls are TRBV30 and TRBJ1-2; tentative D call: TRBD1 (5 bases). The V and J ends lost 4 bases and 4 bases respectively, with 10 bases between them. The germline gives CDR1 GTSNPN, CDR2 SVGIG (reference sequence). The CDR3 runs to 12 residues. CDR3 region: CAWTDSTYGYTF. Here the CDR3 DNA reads TGTGCCTGGACCGACAGTACCTATGGCTACACCTTC.

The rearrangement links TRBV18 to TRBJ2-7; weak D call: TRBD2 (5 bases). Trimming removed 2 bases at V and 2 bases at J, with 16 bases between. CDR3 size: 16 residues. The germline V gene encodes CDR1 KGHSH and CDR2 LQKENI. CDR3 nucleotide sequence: TGTGCCAGCTCACCAAAGGAAAGGACCGGGGCCTACGAGCAGTACGTC. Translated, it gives CASSPKERTGAYEQYV.

Here the CDR3 reads CASSPLAPSYNEQFF. CDR3 DNA sequence: TGTGCCAGCAGTCCACTAGCGCCCTCCTACAATGAGCAGTTCTTC. This sequence joins TRBV28 and TRBJ2-1; TRBD2 aligns across 7 bases. The CDR3 has 15 amino acids. V shed 5 bases, J shed 0 bases, and the junction held 4 bases outside the gene matches. Germline V gene sequence: CDR1 MDHEN, CDR2 SYDVKM.

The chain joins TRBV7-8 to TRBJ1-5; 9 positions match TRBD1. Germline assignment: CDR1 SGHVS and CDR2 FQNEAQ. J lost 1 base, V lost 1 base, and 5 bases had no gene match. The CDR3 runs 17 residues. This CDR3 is CASSLEAGTGSNQPQHF. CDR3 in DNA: TGTGCCAGCAGCTTAGAAGCCGGGACAGGGAGCAATCAGCCCCAGCATTTT.